A single sample is the source of the 29 T cell receptor beta chains below, sequenced in a study of T cells in Graves' hyperthyroidism and ophthalmopathy. Amplification of TCR beta CDR3 regions was performed using RNA transcripts as template. TCR CDR3 underwent first-round RT-PCR with the HTBI primer set. A single record per CDR3 protein comes from TCRdb applying MiXCR to the multiplex PCR reads. The table includes a few hundred thousand distinct CDR3 sequences, about half detected once. Sequences were obtained from peripheral blood or thyroid tissue (not recorded which). The receptor set was obtained from a woman younger than 35 with Graves' hyperthyroidism.

This clonotype was recorded at least ten times. The DNA for the CDR3 is TGTGCCAGCAGTTTTCGGACAGTCTACGAGCAGTACTTC. Translating gives CASSFRTVYEQYF. The genes are TRBV12-3 or TRBV12-4 and TRBJ2-7, with D perhaps matching TRBD1 (6 bases). The V and J ends lost 3 bases and 3 bases respectively, with 9 bases between them. The CDR3 loop spans 13 amino acids.

This chain connects TRBV20-1 to TRBJ1-1, with D perhaps matching TRBD1 (5 bases). Trimming took 6 bases from V and 1 from J, leaving 12 bases between them. CDR1 is DFQATT, CDR2 SNEGSKA, per germline (reference sequence). The CDR3 extends over 13 amino acids. Here the CDR3 reads CSAPTGANTEAFF. The CDR3 bases are TGCAGTGCACCAACAGGAGCGAACACTGAAGCTTTCTTT.

This clonotype was seen repeatedly, ten times or more. This chain uses TRBV7-9 with TRBJ2-5, with D tentatively TRBD1 (6 bases). In germline, CDR1 is SEHNR, CDR2 FQNEAQ (reference sequence). With 5 bases removed from V and 0 bases from J, the gap between germline ends came to 13 bases. The CDR3 has 15 residues. The CDR3 protein is CASSGTGHNQETQYF. CDR3 nucleotides: TGTGCCAGCAGCGGTACAGGGCACAACCAAGAGACCCAGTACTTC. The variable domain in full, completed from reference TRBV7-9 and TRBJ2-5, reads DTGVSQNPRHKITKRGQNVTFRCDPISEHNRLYWYRQTLGQGPEFLTYFQNEAQLEKSRLLSDRFSAERPKGSFSTLEIQRTEQGDSAMYLCASSGTGHNQETQYFGPGTRLLVL.

The chain links TRBV20-1 to TRBJ2-7, with D possibly TRBD2 on 6 matching bases. The CDR3 contains 13 residues. In germline, CDR1 is DFQATT, CDR2 SNEGSKA (reference sequence). CDR3 nucleotides: TGCAGCGACTCGGGAGTAAGAACCTACGAGCAGTACTTC. Its protein product is CSDSGVRTYEQYF.

This clonotype was found many times. The chain links TRBV20-1 to TRBJ1-5, with D maybe TRBD1 (5 bases). The length of the CDR3 is 16 residues. Trimming left V 0 bases short and J 9 bases short, with 21 bases between. The germline V gene encodes CDR1 DFQATT and CDR2 SNEGSKA (reference sequence). The CDR3 here is CSARDIEYQGFRPQHF. In nucleotides, the CDR3 is TGCAGTGCTAGAGATATTGAATATCAGGGTTTTCGGCCCCAGCATTTT.

This clonotype was seen at least ten times. This chain joins TRBV19 and TRBJ1-1; 8 bases fit TRBD1. The length of the CDR3 is 14 residues. Germline CDR1 and CDR2: LNHDA and SQIVND (reference sequence). V lost 1 base and J lost 3; bases outside the gene matches: 1. The CDR3 coding sequence is TGTGCCAGTAGTATAGCAGGGGGCCACACTGAAGCTTTCTTT. Translation gives CASSIAGGHTEAFF.

This clonotype has at least ten counts. J is TRBJ2-7 and V is TRBV20-1, with 7 bases fitting TRBD1. The CDR3 is made up of 14 amino acids. Germline-derived CDR1 and CDR2 are DFQATT and SNEGSKA (reference sequence). J lost 6 bases, V lost 6 bases, and 14 bases had no gene match. The CDR3 nucleotides read TGCAGTGCATCCAGGGGGAGTCGGTTTTCCGAGCAGTACTTC. This codes for CSASRGSRFSEQYF.

This clonotype was detected ten times or more. This rearrangement joins TRBV20-1 to TRBJ1-1; D is ambiguous. Germline V gene data show CDR1 as DFQATT and CDR2 as SNEGSKA (reference sequence). The CDR3 runs to 14 residues. V was pared by 2 bases and J by 0 bases, with 10 bases between. The CDR3 nucleotides read TGCAGTGCTAGAATCATGGCCCTGAACACTGAAGCTTTCTTT. This sequence encodes CSARIMALNTEAFF.

This clonotype was detected ten times or more. V gene TRBV7-8 combines with J gene TRBJ1-1; TRBD1 matches at 7 bases. Germline V gives CDR1 SGHVS, CDR2 FQNEAQ. With V trimmed by 2 bases and J by 6 bases, 18 bases remained unmatched. This CDR3 is 18 amino acids long. This CDR3 is CASSLRRDREAHNAEAFF. The CDR3 DNA is TGTGCCAGCAGCTTACGTCGTGACAGGGAGGCCCACAATGCTGAAGCTTTCTTT.

This clonotype has only a few counts. The chain recombines TRBV20-1 with TRBJ2-6; 9 nucleotides line up with TRBD2. The germline V gene has CDR1 DFQATT and CDR2 SNEGSKA (reference sequence). The CDR3 sequence is 14 residues long. V lost 5 bases and J lost 3; bases outside the gene matches: 2. CDR3 bases: TGCAGTGCTTTTAGCGGGAGTGGGGCCAACGTCCTGACTTTC. Translation gives CSAFSGSGANVLTF.

The chain has TRBV15 and TRBJ1-2; D is perhaps TRBD1 (5 bases). Trimming took off 6 bases at V and 5 bases at J, with 13 bases between the two ends. There are 13 residues in the CDR3. Germline V gene sequence: CDR1 LNHNV, CDR2 YYDKDF (reference sequence). The CDR3 DNA follows: TGTGCCACCAGTAGCACATCAGGGTATGGCTACACCTTC. This translates into CATSSTSGYGYTF. The full variable domain, its missing parts supplied by reference TRBV15 and TRBJ1-2, is DAMVIQNPRYQVTQFGKPVTLSCSQTLNHNVMYWYQQKSSQAPKLLFHYYDKDFNNEADTPDNFQSRRPNTSFCFLDIRSPGLGDTAMYLCATSSTSGYGYTFGSGTRLTVV.

This clonotype was recorded many times. The V gene is TRBV3-1, the J gene TRBJ1-2, with 8 bases lining up with TRBD1. Germline trimming cut 5 bases from V and 3 bases from J; bases unmatched to any gene: 5. This CDR3 is built from 14 residues. Germline loops: CDR1 LGHDT, CDR2 YNNKEL (reference sequence). DNA of the CDR3: TGTGCCAGCAGCGGACAGGGTCGGGACTATGGCTACACCTTC. It codes for CASSGQGRDYGYTF. Drawing the rest from reference TRBV3-1 and TRBJ1-2, the complete variable domain is DTAVSQTPKYLVTQMGNDKSIKCEQNLGHDTMYWYKQDSKKFLKIMFSYNNKELIINETVPNRFSPKSPDKAHLNLHINSLELGDSAVYFCASSGQGRDYGYTFGSGTRLTVV.

This clonotype was observed many times. The V call is TRBV6-6, the J call TRBJ2-5; D is unresolved. Germline CDR1 and CDR2: MNHNY and SVGAGI (reference sequence). The CDR3 spans 13 residues. Between the trimmed V and J ends, which lost 5 bases and 2 bases, there was a span of 9 bases. The CDR3 is CASSPRRQETQYF. Written as DNA, the CDR3 is TGTGCCAGCAGTCCCAGGCGGCAAGAGACCCAGTACTTC.

The V gene is TRBV20-1, the J gene TRBJ2-7, with 13 nucleotides matching TRBD2. Germline CDR1 and CDR2: DFQATT and SNEGSKA (reference sequence). V lost 7 bases and J lost 3; bases outside the gene matches: 6. The CDR3 is 14 residues long. The DNA of the CDR3 is TGCAGTGTTACCGGGACTAGCGGGATCTACGAGCAGTACTTC. This gives the protein CSVTGTSGIYEQYF.

This chain connects TRBV7-9 to TRBJ2-1; D remains ambiguous. CDR1 and CDR2 (germline): SEHNR, FQNEAQ (reference sequence). Trimming removed 0 bases from V and 4 bases from J, with 7 bases in between. This CDR3 has 14 amino acids. DNA of the CDR3: TGTGCCAGCAGCTTAGCGTCGGCGTACAATGAGCAGTTCTTC. Translation: CASSLASAYNEQFF.

This clonotype was seen more than once but under ten times. The chain joins TRBV7-9 to TRBJ2-3; 15 nucleotides line up with TRBD2. CDR1 and CDR2 from the germline V gene are SEHNR and FQNEAQ (reference sequence). The CDR3 is 16 amino acids. Trimming cost V 6 bases and J 6 bases; bases outside gene matches: 7. The CDR3 DNA reads TGTGCCAGCAGGCGGACTAGCGGGAGGGCTTGGGATACGCAGTATTTT. Translating it yields CASRRTSGRAWDTQYF.

This clonotype was observed at least ten times. The chain carries TRBV6-2 or TRBV6-3 and TRBJ2-7; 9 nucleotides agree with TRBD2. Germline V CDR1 and CDR2: MNHEY, SVGEGT. The CDR3 has 16 residues. V dropped 0 bases and J dropped 3; count of bases not matched to a gene: 6. The CDR3 is CASSYSRGGAIYEQYF. DNA for the CDR3: TGTGCCAGCAGTTACTCGCGGGGGGGCGCAATCTACGAGCAGTACTTC.

The V gene is TRBV20-1, the J gene TRBJ2-5; the match to TRBD1 covers 7 bases. CDR1 and CDR2 (germline): DFQATT, SNEGSKA (reference sequence). This CDR3 has 14 residues. V trimming: 5 bases; J trimming: 0 bases; junction bases outside the gene matches: 6. This CDR3 is CSAFRDSNQETQYF. CDR3 DNA: TGCAGTGCTTTCCGGGACAGCAACCAAGAGACCCAGTACTTC.

The chain employs TRBV29-1 and TRBJ2-5, with 7 bases fitting TRBD1. Germline values: CDR1 SQVTM, CDR2 ANQGSEA. The CDR3 loop spans 12 amino acids. J lost 2 bases, V lost 8 bases, and 5 bases had no gene match. CDR3 nucleotide sequence: TGCAGCCTCGGGACAGCTCAAGAGACCCAGTACTTC. Translating gives CSLGTAQETQYF.

This clonotype has a handful of counts. This chain connects TRBV20-1 to TRBJ1-5; D unresolved. The CDR3 is made up of 12 amino acids. Germline V lookup: CDR1 DFQATT, CDR2 SNEGSKA (reference sequence). Trimming removed 2 bases at V and 7 bases at J, with 9 bases between. The CDR3 protein is CSARFATQPQHF. The CDR3 region has the DNA TGCAGTGCTAGATTCGCGACGCAGCCCCAGCATTTT.

As for this clonotype: One end of the junction varies from germline; a read error may be responsible. The gene calls are TRBV7-6 and TRBJ2-7; 11 bases are shared with TRBD2. Germline V gene sequence: CDR1 SGHVS, CDR2 FNYEAQ. The CDR3 runs to 16 residues. CDR3 sequence: CASSLAISGRGGELYF. For the CDR3, the DNA is TGTGCCAGCAGCTTAGCGATTAGCGGGAGGGGCGGGGAGCTGTACTTC. Full variable domain (remainder filled in from reference TRBV7-6 and TRBJ2-7): GAGVSQSPRYKVTKRGQDVALRCDPISGHVSLYWYRQALGQGPEFLTYFNYEAQQDKSGLPNDRFSAERPEGSISTLTIQRTEQRDSAMYRCASSLAISGRGGELYFGPGTRLTVT.

This rearrangement joins TRBV7-9 to TRBJ2-7; D might be TRBD1 or TRBD2, each matching 5 bases. The ends were cut back, 5 bases at V and 3 bases at J, with 14 bases in the middle. The V gene's germline CDR1 is SEHNR and CDR2 FQNEAQ (reference sequence). The CDR3 totals 14 residues. The CDR3, as DNA: TGTGCCAGCAGCGTTGGGGGAGACCTCTACGAGCAGTACTTC. The encoded protein is CASSVGGDLYEQYF.

This clonotype was counted at least ten times. The chain recombines TRBV7-2 with TRBJ1-3, with TRBD1 matching 7 bases. Trimming at V came to 2 bases and at J to 4 bases, leaving 11 bases not matched to a gene. This CDR3 is 17 amino acids long. Germline-derived CDR1 and CDR2 are SGHTA and FQGNSA. CDR3 DNA: TGTGCCAGCAGCTTACAGCCGGGACAGAGGTTCGGAAACACCATATATTTT. Encoded protein: CASSLQPGQRFGNTIYF.

As to this clonotype: Mismatch with germline at one junction end may stem from a read error. The V gene is TRBV5-6, the J gene TRBJ1-6; the D is unclear. The germline V gene has CDR1 SGHDT and CDR2 YYEEEE. There are 14 residues in the CDR3. The CDR3 spells CTSSFGSYNSPLHF. The DNA for the CDR3 is TGTACCAGCAGCTTCGGATCCTATAATTCACCCCTCCACTTT.

Ten or more counts support this clonotype. This chain links TRBV7-2 with TRBJ1-2; 10 bases line up with TRBD1. With V trimmed by 5 bases and J by 6 bases, 3 bases remained unmatched. This CDR3 contains 13 residues. Germline-derived CDR1 and CDR2 are SGHTA and FQGNSA. In DNA, the CDR3 is TGTGCCAGCAGCGTCGGGACAGGGGATGGCTACACCTTC. This translates into CASSVGTGDGYTF. Using reference TRBV7-2 and TRBJ1-2 for the parts outside the CDR3, the full variable domain is GAGVSQSPSNKVTEKGKDVELRCDPISGHTALYWYRQSLGQGLEFLIYFQGNSAPDKSGLPSDRFSAERTGGSVSTLTIQRTQQEDSAVYLCASSVGTGDGYTFGSGTRLTVV.

Many counts were recorded for this clonotype. The CDR3 region is CASSLEEGSHEQYF. The CDR3 DNA is TGTGCCAGCAGCTTAGAGGAGGGCTCACACGAGCAGTACTTC. The chain links TRBV7-6 to TRBJ2-7; D might be TRBD2 (6 bases). Per germline, CDR1 SGHVS and CDR2 FNYEAQ. The CDR3 spans 14 residues. Trimming took 1 base from V and 5 from J, leaving 12 bases between them.

As concerns this clonotype: A read error is likely, as this CDR3 ends without the conserved phenylalanine or tryptophan. The limits of the CDR3 on the DNA are not certain, so only TCRdb's listed CDR3 is given. This chain uses TRBV7-2 with TRBJ2-2; the table names TRBD1, a call not compared with the DNA. A total of 16 residues make up the CDR3, ends included. The germline V gene encodes CDR1 SGHTA and CDR2 FQGNSA. CDR3 protein: CASSIGQGVNTGELLT.

The chain couples TRBV20-1 to TRBJ1-2; D gene ambiguous. Trimming left V 6 bases short and J 4 bases short, with 21 bases between. Germline V lookup: CDR1 DFQATT, CDR2 SNEGSKA (reference sequence). This CDR3 is 15 amino acids long. CDR3 coding DNA: TGCAGTGCGGTCGAGGGAGTGGACGAGACCTATGGCTACACCTTC. Amino acid sequence: CSAVEGVDETYGYTF.

This clonotype appeared many times. The junction shows a germline mismatch at one end, possibly a read error. This chain links TRBV29-1 with TRBJ1-2, with D possibly being TRBD1 (6 bases). CDR1 and CDR2 (germline): SQVTM, ANQGSEA. The CDR3 totals 14 residues. The CDR3 region has the DNA TGCAGCGTAGAAGGGAACAGGGAGGACTATGGCTACACCTTC. This translates into CSVEGNREDYGYTF.